The clone carrying this T cell receptor (beta chain) came up a few times. The antigen remains undetermined. In TCRdb, the reads were re-called with MiXCR into one record per CDR3 protein. The sample consists of hundreds of thousands of distinct CDR3 sequences, roughly 46% of them appearing once. The source of the sample is a study of T cell repertoires in cytomegalovirus infection. Across the whole study: Selection of CMV epitopes for the study included recently identified HLA-C-restricted and well-studied HLA-B-restricted ones. CMV infection together with matching HLA type was indicated by public TCR beta signatures.

Deletions cut 11 bases from V and 6 bases from J, with 12 bases between. CDR3 length equals 11 residues. The germline CDR1 and CDR2 sequences are MNHNY and SVGAGI (reference sequence). Study-wide results and caveats: HLA-C-restricted CMV clonotypes gave the most frequent clonotype in two of eight donors.

V usage is TRBV6-6 and J usage is TRBJ2-3, with a weak D call TRBD2 (5 bases). This TCR was sampled from a human donor in good health (CMV status not recorded). Some clones in this sample may be carry-over from other donors' samples. This specimen was cultured PBMCs, taken from culture after CMV antigen stimulation. The CDR3 loop is CAAQRLDTQYF. The CDR3, as DNA: TGTGCCGCCCAGCGGTTGGATACGCAGTATTTT.